These 9 T cell receptor beta chains originate from one sample sequenced in a study of T cell responses to AZD1222 COVID-19 vaccine. Data came from immunoSEQ multiplex PCR; TCRdb stores just in-frame clones and leaves some out. The sample has over 70,000 clones; 88% are singletons. The sample here was peripheral blood, taken on day 0 of AZD1222 vaccination. The receptors here all came from an adult in good health.

The chain is built from TRBV10-3 and TRBJ1-2; the match to TRBD1 covers 9 bases. The CDR3 consists of 14 residues. Per the germline V gene, CDR1 is ENHRY and CDR2 is SYGVKD. V shed 7 bases and J 5 bases; nucleotides not matched to a gene: 8. The CDR3 loop reads CAITPDRGDYGYTF. CDR3 sequence (DNA): TGTGCCATCACTCCGGACAGGGGAGATTATGGCTACACCTTC.

The chain joins TRBV24-1 to TRBJ2-7; D remains unclear. Per germline, CDR1 KGHDR and CDR2 SFDVKD. This CDR3 contains 12 residues. V was clipped by 6 bases and J by 4 bases, with 9 bases between them. This chain's CDR3 is CATSSAGYEQYF. The CDR3 DNA reads as TGTGCCACCAGTTCTGCTGGATACGAGCAGTACTTC.

This clone was counted a few times. The chain couples TRBV2 to TRBJ1-6, with D possibly being TRBD1 (5 bases). V lost 7 bases and J 0 bases, leaving 16 bases between the germline ends. CDR1 is SNHLY and CDR2 is FYNNEI in the germline V gene. The CDR3 consists of 17 residues. The chain's CDR3 is CASNRGPRGSYNSPLHF. The CDR3 DNA is TGTGCCAGCAATCGGGGACCCCGGGGCTCCTATAATTCACCCCTCCACTTT. The whole variable domain, filled in from reference TRBV2 and TRBJ1-6, reads EPEVTQTPSHQVTQMGQEVILRCVPISNHLYFYWYRQILGQKVEFLVSFYNNEISEKSEIFDDQFSVERPDGSNFTLKIRSTKLEDSAMYFCASNRGPRGSYNSPLHFGNGTRLTVT.

This chain uses TRBV11-2 with TRBJ1-1; TRBD1 is a possible D gene (5 bases). This CDR3 is 14 amino acids long. Trimming took off 5 bases at V and 1 base at J, with 11 bases between the two ends. Germline assignment: CDR1 SGHAT and CDR2 FQNNGV. Here the CDR3 reads CASSRYTGNTEAFF. The CDR3 DNA is TGTGCCAGCAGCCGATATACAGGGAACACTGAAGCTTTCTTT. Full variable domain (missing parts from reference TRBV11-2 and TRBJ1-1): EAGVAQSPRYKIIEKRQSVAFWCNPISGHATLYWYQQILGQGPKLLIQFQNNGVVDDSQLPKDRFSAERLKGVDSTLKIQPAKLEDSAVYLCASSRYTGNTEAFFGQGTRLTVV.

This clone was observed once. The chain joins TRBV4-3 to TRBJ2-7; D may correspond to TRBD1 or TRBD2 (5 bases each). The CDR3 extends over 15 amino acids. The V gene's germline CDR1 is LGHNA and CDR2 YSLEER. V lost 4 bases and J lost 5, with 18 bases in between. The CDR3 DNA is TGCGCCAGCAGCCCCCTGGGGCTAGCAGAGGACGAGCAGTACTTC. The encoded protein is CASSPLGLAEDEQYF.

This chain joins TRBV27 and TRBJ2-7; 7 positions agree with TRBD1. Per the germline V gene, CDR1 is MNHEY and CDR2 is SMNVEV (reference sequence). The junction had 8 bases not matched to a gene; V was cut back by 2 bases and J by 1 base. This CDR3 comprises 16 residues. This CDR3 reads CASSLNVGQRSYEQYF. CDR3 sequence (DNA): TGTGCCAGCAGTTTAAATGTGGGACAGCGTTCCTACGAGCAGTACTTC.

The chain carries TRBV28 and TRBJ2-1, with 8 nucleotides matching TRBD2. The CDR3 runs 14 residues. Germline V gene sequence: CDR1 MDHEN, CDR2 SYDVKM. With 2 bases clipped from V and 9 bases from J, the junction kept 6 bases outside the gene matches. The CDR3 loop reads CASSLPGGPGEQFF. DNA for the CDR3: TGTGCCAGCAGTTTACCGGGAGGGCCGGGTGAGCAGTTCTTC.

The rearrangement uses TRBV7-9 and TRBJ2-3; D not certain. V lost 5 bases, J lost 2 bases, and 5 bases lay in between. CDR1 is SEHNR and CDR2 is FQNEAQ in the germline V gene (reference sequence). The CDR3 loop spans 12 amino acids. The CDR3 is CASSLDTDTQYF. CDR3 in DNA: TGTGCCAGCAGCCTTGACACAGATACGCAGTATTTT.

The chain combines TRBV20-1 with TRBJ1-5, with D unresolved. Trimming cost V 4 bases and J 13 bases, with 11 bases left between them. The CDR3 sequence is 10 residues long. CDR1 is DFQATT, CDR2 SNEGSKA, per germline (reference sequence). The CDR3 loop is CSAKYGEQHF. The CDR3 DNA reads TGCAGTGCTAAGTACGGAGAGCAGCATTTT.